Listed below are T cell receptor beta chains from one sample, sequenced in a study of a mutant IDH1 vaccine in newly diagnosed glioma. These TCRs' antigens remain unknown. The assay was immunoSEQ multiplex PCR, and TCRdb's table has in-frame clones only and misses some. The sample carries about 55,000 clones, approximately 80% recorded once. Specimen: PBMCs, collected from a glioma patient whose treatment included an IDH1 peptide vaccine. The receptors come from a woman in her late teens or twenties with glioma. Both conserved end residues are part of each CDR3. The D gene is left open where the match is weak. Clone size is stated in some rows and not others, as once, few, many or a class when expanded.

j_call: TRBJ2-7; d_call: NA; clone_size: NA; v_call: TRBV12-5; cdr3_aa: CASGLLKPEQYF; cdr3_nt: TGTGCTAGTGGTTTGTTAAAGCCGGAGCAGTACTTC
j_call: TRBJ2-3; d_call: TRBD2; clone_size: NA; v_call: TRBV4-1; cdr3_aa: CASSQALLGVREGEDTQYF; cdr3_nt: TGCGCCAGCAGCCAAGCCCTTCTGGGGGTCCGGGAGGGTGAAGATACGCAGTATTTT
j_call: TRBJ1-2; d_call: TRBD1; clone_size: NA; v_call: TRBV19; cdr3_aa: CASSAFGTGSPVDYGYTF; cdr3_nt: TGTGCCAGTAGTGCTTTTGGGACAGGGAGTCCCGTTGACTATGGCTACACCTTC
j_call: TRBJ1-6; d_call: TRBD1; clone_size: NA; v_call: TRBV30; cdr3_aa: CAWNRDSFYNSPLHF; cdr3_nt: TGTGCCTGGAATCGGGACAGCTTCTATAATTCACCCCTCCACTTT
j_call: TRBJ1-1; d_call: NA; clone_size: NA; v_call: TRBV9; cdr3_aa: CASSVGPVNTEAFF; cdr3_nt: TGTGCCAGCAGCGTAGGACCGGTGAACACTGAAGCTTTCTTT
j_call: TRBJ2-1; d_call: TRBD2; clone_size: NA; v_call: TRBV6-4; cdr3_aa: CATAALAGSGNEQFF; cdr3_nt: TGTGCCACCGCAGCCCTAGCGGGAAGCGGGAATGAGCAGTTCTTC
j_call: TRBJ2-7; d_call: TRBD2; clone_size: NA; v_call: TRBV4-3; cdr3_aa: CASSQEVLGTSGGPYEQYF; cdr3_nt: TGCGCCAGCAGCCAAGAAGTCCTGGGGACTAGCGGGGGACCTTACGAGCAGTACTTC
j_call: TRBJ2-7; d_call: TRBD1; clone_size: once; v_call: TRBV5-6; cdr3_aa: CASSSQGTTYEQYF; cdr3_nt: TGTGCCAGCAGCTCACAGGGGACCACCTACGAGCAGTACTTC
j_call: TRBJ2-7; d_call: NA; clone_size: once; v_call: TRBV2; cdr3_aa: CASSQGSTAEQYF; cdr3_nt: TGTGCCAGCAGTCAGGGGTCGACGGCCGAGCAGTACTTC
j_call: TRBJ1-1; d_call: TRBD1; clone_size: NA; v_call: TRBV27; cdr3_aa: CASSTGQGMVGTEAFF; cdr3_nt: TGTGCCAGCAGTACGGGACAGGGGATGGTTGGCACTGAAGCTTTCTTT
j_call: TRBJ2-7; d_call: NA; clone_size: NA; v_call: TRBV6-6; cdr3_aa: CASSYGPGGSYEQYF; cdr3_nt: TGTGCCAGCAGTTACGGGCCAGGTGGGTCCTACGAGCAGTACTTC
j_call: TRBJ1-3; d_call: NA; clone_size: NA; v_call: TRBV21-1; cdr3_aa: CASSWTGRNTIYF; cdr3_nt: TGTGCCAGCAGCTGGACAGGACGAAACACCATATATTTT
j_call: TRBJ2-3; d_call: NA; clone_size: NA; v_call: TRBV7-2; cdr3_aa: CASSLPTDTQYF; cdr3_nt: TGTGCCAGCAGCTTGCCCACAGATACGCAGTATTTT
j_call: TRBJ1-1; d_call: TRBD1; clone_size: NA; v_call: TRBV5-6; cdr3_aa: CASSLRDRRNTEAFF; cdr3_nt: TGTGCCAGCAGCTTAAGGGACAGGCGGAACACTGAAGCTTTCTTT
j_call: TRBJ2-7; d_call: NA; clone_size: NA; v_call: TRBV5-1; cdr3_aa: CASSLESGVPYEQYF; cdr3_nt: TGCGCCAGCAGCTTGGAATCAGGGGTTCCCTACGAGCAGTACTTC
j_call: TRBJ1-4; d_call: NA; clone_size: NA; v_call: TRBV28; cdr3_aa: CASGEGRRGLSEKLFF; cdr3_nt: TGTGCCAGCGGGGAGGGGAGGAGGGGTTTGAGCGAAAAACTGTTTTTT
j_call: TRBJ2-5; d_call: TRBD1; clone_size: NA; v_call: TRBV5-1; cdr3_aa: CASRKDRVPRQETQYF; cdr3_nt: TGCGCCAGCAGGAAGGACAGGGTTCCGCGCCAAGAGACCCAGTACTTC
j_call: TRBJ1-2; d_call: TRBD1; clone_size: NA; v_call: TRBV5-4; cdr3_aa: CASSGMNRDRGRRGGYTF; cdr3_nt: TGTGCCAGCAGCGGAATGAACCGGGACAGGGGGCGTCGGGGTGGCTACACCTTC
j_call: TRBJ1-1; d_call: TRBD1; clone_size: NA; v_call: TRBV6-6; cdr3_aa: CASRETGPPEAFF; cdr3_nt: TGTGCCAGCAGAGAGACAGGGCCTCCTGAAGCTTTCTTT
j_call: TRBJ1-1; d_call: NA; clone_size: NA; v_call: TRBV4-1; cdr3_aa: CASSAMGGGNMNTEAFF; cdr3_nt: TGCGCCAGCAGCGCGATGGGTGGGGGAAACATGAACACTGAAGCTTTCTTT
j_call: TRBJ2-7; d_call: NA; clone_size: NA; v_call: TRBV6-5; cdr3_aa: CASTGASYEQYF; cdr3_nt: TGTGCCAGCACCGGAGCGTCCTACGAGCAGTACTTC
j_call: TRBJ2-7; d_call: TRBD2; clone_size: NA; v_call: TRBV7-8; cdr3_aa: CASSWRTSGRNYEQYF; cdr3_nt: TGTGCCAGCAGCTGGCGGACTAGCGGGAGAAACTACGAGCAGTACTTC
j_call: TRBJ2-3; d_call: TRBD2; clone_size: NA; v_call: TRBV6-6; cdr3_aa: CASREGGRPTDTQYF; cdr3_nt: TGTGCCAGCAGGGAGGGCGGGAGGCCCACAGATACGCAGTATTTT
j_call: TRBJ2-5; d_call: NA; clone_size: once; v_call: TRBV7-9; cdr3_aa: CASSRGGGETQYF; cdr3_nt: TGTGCCAGCAGCCGGGGAGGGGGGGAGACCCAGTACTTC
j_call: TRBJ2-1; d_call: NA; clone_size: NA; v_call: TRBV9; cdr3_aa: CASSVDSLYNEQFF; cdr3_nt: TGTGCCAGCAGCGTAGACAGTCTATACAATGAGCAGTTCTTC
j_call: TRBJ1-6; d_call: NA; clone_size: once; v_call: TRBV7-2; cdr3_aa: CASSWGRASPNSPLHF; cdr3_nt: TGTGCCAGCAGCTGGGGGCGGGCGTCCCCTAATTCACCCCTCCACTTT
j_call: TRBJ1-1; d_call: NA; clone_size: NA; v_call: TRBV28; cdr3_aa: CASSLGVPTEAFF; cdr3_nt: TGTGCCAGCAGTTTGGGGGTGCCCACTGAAGCTTTCTTT
j_call: TRBJ2-3; d_call: NA; clone_size: NA; v_call: TRBV4-1; cdr3_aa: CASSPRQASTDTQYF; cdr3_nt: TGCGCCAGCAGCCCTCGACAGGCTAGCACAGATACGCAGTATTTT
j_call: TRBJ1-2; d_call: NA; clone_size: NA; v_call: TRBV29-1; cdr3_aa: CSVEDRGTLWGYTF; cdr3_nt: TGCAGCGTTGAAGATAGGGGGACTCTATGGGGCTACACCTTC
j_call: TRBJ2-6; d_call: TRBD2; clone_size: NA; v_call: TRBV19; cdr3_aa: CASSIGAAGGNVLTF; cdr3_nt: TGTGCCAGTAGTATAGGGGCTGCGGGAGGTAACGTCCTGACTTTC
j_call: TRBJ1-1; d_call: TRBD1; clone_size: NA; v_call: TRBV7-2; cdr3_aa: CASRQGVPGLTFF; cdr3_nt: TGTGCCAGCAGGCAGGGGGTGCCAGGGTTGACTTTCTTT
j_call: TRBJ1-2; d_call: TRBD1; clone_size: NA; v_call: TRBV12-5; cdr3_aa: CASGPITKQGPLPSYGYTF; cdr3_nt: TGTGCTAGTGGACCGATCACAAAACAGGGGCCCCTTCCGTCCTATGGCTACACCTTC
j_call: TRBJ2-3; d_call: NA; clone_size: NA; v_call: TRBV7-9; cdr3_aa: CASSATSTDTQYF; cdr3_nt: TGTGCCAGCAGCGCGACTAGCACAGATACGCAGTATTTT
j_call: TRBJ2-2; d_call: TRBD1; clone_size: NA; v_call: TRBV29-1; cdr3_aa: CSVPGTVNTGELFF; cdr3_nt: TGCAGCGTGCCCGGGACAGTAAACACCGGGGAGCTGTTTTTT
j_call: TRBJ1-1; d_call: NA; clone_size: few; v_call: TRBV5-4; cdr3_aa: CASSSPRAGALTEAFF; cdr3_nt: TGTGCCAGCAGCTCCCCTAGGGCGGGGGCGCTTACTGAAGCTTTCTTT
j_call: TRBJ1-1; d_call: NA; clone_size: NA; v_call: TRBV7-3; cdr3_aa: CASSLTAGTEAFF; cdr3_nt: TGTGCCAGCAGCCTAACAGCGGGCACTGAAGCTTTCTTT
j_call: TRBJ1-6; d_call: NA; clone_size: few; v_call: TRBV27; cdr3_aa: CASSSKGVAYNSPLHF; cdr3_nt: TGTGCCAGCAGTTCCAAAGGGGTGGCCTATAATTCACCCCTCCACTTT
j_call: TRBJ1-1; d_call: NA; clone_size: NA; v_call: TRBV10-2; cdr3_aa: CASSEIVQQNTEAFF; cdr3_nt: TGCGCCAGCAGTGAAATCGTACAGCAGAACACTGAAGCTTTCTTT
j_call: TRBJ1-3; d_call: TRBD1; clone_size: once; v_call: TRBV4-3; cdr3_aa: CASSQELTGRNTIYF; cdr3_nt: TGCGCCAGCAGCCAAGAACTGACAGGGCGAAACACCATATATTTT